This T cell receptor beta chain was sequenced in a study of T-cell reconstitution after alpha-beta-depleted transplantation in children. Remarks on this clonotype: Antigen unknown.

General observations from the study: There were reportedly several hundred expanded graft clones from which alpha-beta T cells came about two months after transplant. At one year after transplant, newly produced T cells mostly accounted for T-cell counts and diversity. Surviving recipient T cells and thymic progenitors produced the high day-60 TCRbeta diversity seen in some patients.

CDR1 is KGHSH and CDR2 is LQKENI in the germline V gene. The length of the CDR3 is 15 residues. V dropped 0 bases and J dropped 3; count of bases not matched to a gene: 3. Unique molecular identifiers were incorporated when the TCRbeta library was constructed. A single record per CDR3 protein comes from TCRdb applying MiXCR to the PCR reads. The profile covers some 260,000 distinct CDR3 sequences, with 20% to 30% appearing a single time and around 4.8% taken by the ten largest. The receptor was derived from a female patient aged 2 to 10 who had a stem cell transplant for congenital amegakaryocytic thrombocytopenia, so the T cells may come from the graft donor. The specimen was PBMCs, mostly from graft donor cells, collected 360 days after TCRalphabeta/CD19-depleted stem cell transplant. This chain connects TRBV18 to TRBJ2-7; 9 bases align to TRBD2. The CDR3 nucleotides read TGTGCCAGCTCACCACCCGGGACTAGCTTCTACGAGCAGTACTTC. Its protein is CASSPPGTSFYEQYF.